What follows is one T cell receptor (beta chain) and its context. These data belong to a study of control samples from healthy donors and cancer patients. V shed 5 bases, J shed 7 bases, and the junction held 12 bases outside the gene matches. Per the germline V gene, CDR1 is SNHLY and CDR2 is FYNNEI. There are 17 residues in the CDR3. TCRdb's table, derived via immunoSEQ multiplex PCR, lists solely in-frame clones and lacks some. This sample has around 100,000 clones, with around 88% found just once. The sequence was obtained from a man between 25 and 39 years old in good health. This sequence joins TRBV2 and TRBJ1-4, with 11 bases matching TRBD1. Sequenced: blood. This CDR3 is CASSWGTGGSGVEKLFF. The CDR3 DNA follows: TGTGCCAGCAGTTGGGGGACAGGGGGTTCGGGAGTTGAAAAACTGTTTTTT.